This is a list of T cell receptor beta chains from one sample in a study of control samples from healthy donors and cancer patients. Libraries were prepared by immunoSEQ multiplex PCR; TCRdb keeps only in-frame clonotypes and omits some of them. The repertoire holds around 250,000 clones, with about four fifths as singletons. The specimen sequenced was PBMCs. These receptors all stem from a woman aged 55-70 years with lung cancer. CDR3s include the opening cysteine and the closing phenylalanine or tryptophan. The D gene is left open where the match is weak. A row's size may be missing; if present it is once, few, many or a size class.

d_call,clone_size,j_call,v_call,cdr3_aa,cdr3_nt
TRBD1,NA,TRBJ1-2,TRBV29-1,CSVLKGAGRGYTF,TGCAGCGTTCTTAAGGGGGCCGGTCGAGGCTACACCTTC
TRBD2,NA,TRBJ2-1,TRBV6-5,CASTVSGTLRNEQFF,TGTGCCAGCACTGTAAGCGGGACCCTCCGTAATGAGCAGTTCTTC
TRBD1,NA,TRBJ2-7,TRBV5-1,CASTMTGTSYEQYF,TGCGCCAGCACCATGACAGGGACCTCCTACGAGCAGTACTTC
NA,NA,TRBJ1-5,TRBV14,CASSQDLSGGPNQPQHF,TGTGCCAGCAGCCAGGATTTGTCGGGGGGCCCTAATCAGCCCCAGCATTTT
NA,NA,TRBJ2-1,TRBV19,CASSIAPSTLHDEQFF,TGTGCCAGTAGTATCGCGCCTAGCACCCTTCACGATGAGCAGTTCTTC
TRBD2,once,TRBJ2-2,TRBV11-2,CASSGGGVAGGTGELFF,TGTGCCAGCAGCGGGGGCGGAGTAGCGGGAGGCACCGGGGAGCTGTTTTTT
NA,NA,TRBJ1-2,TRBV7-9,CASSFRGGYGYTF,TGTGCCAGCAGCTTTCGGGGCGGCTATGGCTACACCTTC
NA,NA,TRBJ1-3,TRBV6-2/TRBV6-3,CASSYSPVSGNTIYF,TGTGCCAGCAGTTACTCGCCAGTCTCTGGAAACACCATATATTTT
NA,NA,TRBJ1-6,TRBV11-1,CASAQGFDSPLHF,TGTGCCAGTGCACAGGGATTCGATTCACCCCTCCACTTT
TRBD1,NA,TRBJ1-2,TRBV9,CASSGYRGYGYTF,TGTGCCAGCAGCGGATACAGGGGTTATGGCTACACCTTC
TRBD1,NA,TRBJ1-5,TRBV2,CASKKGEQGHNQPQHF,TGTGCCAGCAAGAAGGGGGAACAGGGGCACAATCAGCCCCAGCATTTT
TRBD1,NA,TRBJ2-7,TRBV6-5,CASSSAGTGSRYEQYF,TGTGCCAGCAGTTCCGCCGGGACAGGGTCCCGCTACGAGCAGTACTTC
TRBD2,few,TRBJ2-5,TRBV9,CASSVEGGTGGETQYF,TGTGCCAGCAGCGTAGAGGGAGGGACGGGGGGAGAGACCCAGTACTTC
NA,NA,TRBJ1-5,TRBV30,CAWSVGGLGSQPQHF,TGTGCCTGGAGTGTAGGGGGTTTAGGGAGCCAGCCCCAGCATTTT
NA,NA,TRBJ1-1,TRBV28,CASSWGSRSTEAFF,TGTGCCAGCAGTTGGGGCAGCAGGTCCACTGAAGCTTTCTTT
TRBD2,NA,TRBJ2-3,TRBV6-2/TRBV6-3,CASSPGTGGGSDTQYF,TGTGCCAGCAGTCCGGGGACCGGGGGGGGGTCAGATACGCAGTATTTT
TRBD1,NA,TRBJ2-4,TRBV5-4,CASSSDRRETKNIQYF,TGTGCCAGCAGCTCGGACAGGCGCGAGACCAAAAACATTCAGTACTTC
NA,NA,TRBJ1-4,TRBV2,CASTVRRATNEKLFF,TGTGCCAGCACCGTAAGACGGGCAACTAATGAAAAACTGTTTTTT
NA,few,TRBJ1-1,TRBV5-1,CASRPTIAGGNTEAFF,TGCGCCAGCAGGCCTACGATCGCGGGGGGGAACACTGAAGCTTTCTTT
NA,NA,TRBJ2-2,TRBV15,CATSSRGAGTGELFF,TGTGCCACCAGCAGTCGGGGGGCGGGGACCGGGGAGCTGTTTTTT
NA,NA,TRBJ2-5,TRBV5-1,CASSLGRASLGETQYF,TGCGCCAGCAGCTTGGGCAGGGCTTCCCTCGGAGAGACCCAGTACTTC
TRBD1,NA,TRBJ1-1,TRBV3-1/TRBV3-2,CASSHPQGDTEAFF,TGTGCCAGCAGCCACCCACAGGGGGACACTGAAGCTTTCTTT
NA,NA,TRBJ2-7,TRBV30,CAWRVWNEQYF,TGTGCCTGGAGGGTATGGAACGAGCAGTACTTC
NA,NA,TRBJ1-2,TRBV29-1,CSVAREGGYTF,TGCAGCGTTGCCAGGGAAGGCGGCTACACCTTC
NA,NA,TRBJ2-1,TRBV13,CASSPRPPEQFF,TGTGCCAGCAGCCCTCGACCCCCTGAGCAGTTCTTC
TRBD2,NA,TRBJ2-3,TRBV7-3,CASSLWGGGRTSTDTQYF,TGTGCCAGCAGCTTATGGGGCGGGGGGCGAACTAGCACAGATACGCAGTATTTT
NA,NA,TRBJ1-3,TRBV5-1,CASSSQPGTAGNTIYF,TGCGCCAGCAGCTCGCAACCCGGGACCGCTGGAAACACCATATATTTT
NA,few,TRBJ2-2,TRBV5-4,CASSLGQGIGELFF,TGTGCCAGCAGCTTGGGGCAGGGGATTGGGGAGCTGTTTTTT
NA,NA,TRBJ1-4,TRBV10-3,CAISATAGPHEKLFF,TGTGCCATCAGTGCTACGGCAGGGCCCCATGAAAAACTGTTTTTT
TRBD1,NA,TRBJ2-7,TRBV28,CASSPSGTGAYEQYF,TGTGCCAGCAGTCCGTCCGGGACAGGGGCTTACGAGCAGTACTTC
NA,NA,TRBJ2-5,TRBV5-1,CASSFGPQETQYF,TGCGCCAGCAGCTTCGGGCCGCAAGAGACCCAGTACTTC
TRBD1,NA,TRBJ1-1,TRBV6-5,CASRPQGENTEAFF,TGTGCCAGCAGGCCCCAGGGGGAGAACACTGAAGCTTTCTTT
NA,once,TRBJ1-4,TRBV5-1,CASSLVGADSNEKLFF,TGCGCCAGCAGCTTGGTGGGAGCAGACTCTAATGAAAAACTGTTTTTT
NA,few,TRBJ2-7,TRBV11-2,CASSPTAFSYEQYF,TGTGCCAGCAGCCCGACAGCTTTCTCCTACGAGCAGTACTTC
TRBD1,NA,TRBJ1-2,TRBV6-5,CASSYSRGLYGYTF,TGTGCCAGCAGTTACTCCAGGGGGCTGTATGGCTACACCTTC
TRBD1,NA,TRBJ1-2,TRBV18,CASSLDRDYGYTF,TGTGCCAGCTCATTGGACAGGGACTATGGCTACACCTTC
TRBD1,NA,TRBJ2-1,TRBV19,CAAGAGGTSSYNEQFF,TGTGCCGCTGGGGCAGGGGGCACCAGCTCCTACAATGAGCAGTTCTTC
TRBD2,NA,TRBJ2-3,TRBV4-2,CASSQAAGGAGGTDTQYF,TGTGCCAGCAGCCAAGCCGCCGGGGGAGCGGGGGGCACAGATACGCAGTATTTT
TRBD2,NA,TRBJ2-1,TRBV7-9,CASSPVGGSPYNEQFF,TGTGCCAGCAGCCCGGTCGGCGGGAGCCCCTACAATGAGCAGTTCTTC
TRBD1,NA,TRBJ2-5,TRBV4-1,CASSQGDRSAGGTQYF,TGCGCCAGCAGCCAGGGGGACAGGAGTGCTGGGGGGACCCAGTACTTC
TRBD1,NA,TRBJ1-1,TRBV4-1,CASSQDDRGGYTEAFF,TGCGCCAGCAGCCAGGACGACAGGGGGGGTTACACTGAAGCTTTCTTT
NA,NA,TRBJ2-7,TRBV15,CATSRDTGAYEQYF,TGTGCCACCAGCAGAGATACGGGAGCCTACGAGCAGTACTTC
TRBD2,NA,TRBJ2-1,TRBV28,CASSLVSGVNEQFF,TGTGCCAGCAGTTTAGTTAGCGGGGTGAATGAGCAGTTCTTC
NA,NA,TRBJ1-4,TRBV30,CAWSVRGDEKLFF,TGTGCCTGGAGTGTAAGGGGCGACGAAAAACTGTTTTTT
NA,once,TRBJ1-5,TRBV7-9,CASSRTADSSNQPQHF,TGTGCCAGCAGCCGCACTGCAGACAGTAGCAATCAGCCCCAGCATTTT
NA,NA,TRBJ2-1,TRBV9,CASSDFTSSYNEQFF,TGTGCCAGCAGCGATTTTACTAGCTCCTACAATGAGCAGTTCTTC
TRBD1,NA,TRBJ1-2,TRBV7-3,CASSLSPAGQGSGYTF,TGTGCCAGCAGCTTATCCCCAGCGGGACAGGGAAGTGGCTACACCTTC
NA,NA,TRBJ2-7,TRBV27,CASSLSGRYEQYF,TGTGCCAGCAGTTTAAGCGGGCGGTACGAGCAGTACTTC
TRBD1,NA,TRBJ2-5,TRBV5-1,CASSFGQASLQETQYF,TGCGCCAGCAGCTTTGGACAGGCTTCCCTCCAAGAGACCCAGTACTTC